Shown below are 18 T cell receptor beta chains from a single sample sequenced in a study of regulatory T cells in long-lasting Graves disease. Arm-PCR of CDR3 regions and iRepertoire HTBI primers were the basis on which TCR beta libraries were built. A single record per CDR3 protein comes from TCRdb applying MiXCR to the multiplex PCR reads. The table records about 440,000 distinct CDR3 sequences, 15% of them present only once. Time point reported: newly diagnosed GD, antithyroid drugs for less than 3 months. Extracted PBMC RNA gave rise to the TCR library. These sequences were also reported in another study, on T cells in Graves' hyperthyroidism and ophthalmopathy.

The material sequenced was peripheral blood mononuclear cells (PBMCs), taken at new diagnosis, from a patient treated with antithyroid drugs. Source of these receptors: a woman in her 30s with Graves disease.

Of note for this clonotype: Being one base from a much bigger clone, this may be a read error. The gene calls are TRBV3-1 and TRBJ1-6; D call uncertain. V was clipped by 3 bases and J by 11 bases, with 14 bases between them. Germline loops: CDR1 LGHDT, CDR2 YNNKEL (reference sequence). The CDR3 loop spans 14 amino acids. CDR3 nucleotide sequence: TGTGCCAGCAGCCAGTGGACTTTGGGTCCACCCCTCCACTTT. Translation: CASSQWTLGPPLHF.

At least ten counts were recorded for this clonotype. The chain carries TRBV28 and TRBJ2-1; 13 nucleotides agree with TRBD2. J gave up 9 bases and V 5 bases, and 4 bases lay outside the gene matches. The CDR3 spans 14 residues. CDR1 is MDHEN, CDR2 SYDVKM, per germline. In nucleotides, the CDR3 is TGTGCCAGCAGTGGACTAGCGGGAGTCGGTGAGCAGTTCTTC. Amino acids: CASSGLAGVGEQFF.

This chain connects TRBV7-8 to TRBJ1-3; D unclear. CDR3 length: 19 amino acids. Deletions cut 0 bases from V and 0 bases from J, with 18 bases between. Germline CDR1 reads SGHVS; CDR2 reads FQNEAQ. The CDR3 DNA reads TGTGCCAGCAGCTTAGCGCAGTATTACAGTAAGACCTCTGGAAACACCATATATTTT. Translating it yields CASSLAQYYSKTSGNTIYF. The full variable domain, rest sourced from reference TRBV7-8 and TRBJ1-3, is GAGVSQSPRYKVAKRGQDVALRCDPISGHVSLFWYQQALGQGPEFLTYFQNEAQLDKSGLPSDRFFAERPEGSVSTLKIQRTQQEDSAVYLCASSLAQYYSKTSGNTIYFGEGSWLTVV.

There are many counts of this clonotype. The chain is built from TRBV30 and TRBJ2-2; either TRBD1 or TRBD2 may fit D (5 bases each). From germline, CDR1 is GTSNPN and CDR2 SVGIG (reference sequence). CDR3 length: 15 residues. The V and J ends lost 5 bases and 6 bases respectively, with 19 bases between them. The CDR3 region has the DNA TGTGCCTGGGGCGTGGGAGCCCAAGGGGCCGGGGAGCTGTTTTTT. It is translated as CAWGVGAQGAGELFF.

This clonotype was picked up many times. The DNA of the CDR3 is TGTGCCAGCAGTTTGGACAGCTTGAACACTGAAGCTTTCTTT. The encoded protein is CASSLDSLNTEAFF. The chain recombines TRBV12-3 or TRBV12-4 with TRBJ1-1; possible D gene TRBD1, 6 bases. This CDR3 has 14 residues. V shed 3 bases and J shed 0 bases, with 8 bases lying between them.

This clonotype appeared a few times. Here the CDR3 reads CASSQDSQGASGSKAFF. The DNA for the CDR3 is TGTGCCAGCAGCCAAGATTCTCAGGGGGCGTCCGGATCGAAAGCTTTCTTT. J is TRBJ1-1 and V is TRBV4-2; TRBD1 matches at 8 bases. The length of the CDR3 is 17 residues. V lost 0 bases and J lost 9; bases outside the gene matches: 15. The germline CDR1 and CDR2 sequences are LGHNA and YNFKEQ.

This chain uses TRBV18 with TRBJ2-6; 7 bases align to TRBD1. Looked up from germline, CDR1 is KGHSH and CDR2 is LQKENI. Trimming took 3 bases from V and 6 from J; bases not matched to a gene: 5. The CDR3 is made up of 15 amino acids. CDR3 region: CASSPNRGEANVLTF. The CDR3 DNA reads TGTGCCAGCTCACCTAACAGGGGCGAGGCCAACGTCCTGACTTTC.

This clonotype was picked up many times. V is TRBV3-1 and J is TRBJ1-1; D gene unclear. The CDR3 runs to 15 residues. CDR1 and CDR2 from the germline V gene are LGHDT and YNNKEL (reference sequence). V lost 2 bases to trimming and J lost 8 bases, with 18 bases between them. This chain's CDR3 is CASSQRPDGGREAFF. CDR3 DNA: TGTGCCAGCAGCCAAAGACCCGACGGCGGGAGAGAAGCTTTCTTT.

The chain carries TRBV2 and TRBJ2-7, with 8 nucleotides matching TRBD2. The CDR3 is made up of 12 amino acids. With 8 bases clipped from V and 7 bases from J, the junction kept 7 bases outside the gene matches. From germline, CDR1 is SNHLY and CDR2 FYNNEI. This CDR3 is CASGLAMGEQYF. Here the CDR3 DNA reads TGTGCCAGCGGACTAGCAATGGGGGAGCAGTACTTC. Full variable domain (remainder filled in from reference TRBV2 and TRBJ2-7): EPEVTQTPSHQVTQMGQEVILRCVPISNHLYFYWYRQILGQKVEFLVSFYNNEISEKSEIFDDQFSVERPDGSNFTLKIRSTKLEDSAMYFCASGLAMGEQYFGPGTRLTVT.

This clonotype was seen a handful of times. The CDR3 bases are TGTGCCAGCAGCTCCTGGGCCGACCGGGGGAAACTGTTTTTT. Encoded protein: CASSSWADRGKLFF. The chain couples TRBV7-9 to TRBJ1-4; the D gene is possibly TRBD1 (5 bases). With 4 bases removed from V and 11 bases from J, the gap between germline ends came to 17 bases. This CDR3 region has 14 residues. The germline CDR1 and CDR2 sequences are SEHNR and FQNEAQ (reference sequence).

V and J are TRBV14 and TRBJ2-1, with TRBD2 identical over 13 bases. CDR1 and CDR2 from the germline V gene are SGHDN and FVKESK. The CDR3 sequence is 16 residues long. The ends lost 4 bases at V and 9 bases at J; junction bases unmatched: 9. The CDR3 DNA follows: TGTGCCAGCAGCCCGTCGGGACTAGCGGGAATAGGTGAGCAGTTCTTC. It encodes CASSPSGLAGIGEQFF.

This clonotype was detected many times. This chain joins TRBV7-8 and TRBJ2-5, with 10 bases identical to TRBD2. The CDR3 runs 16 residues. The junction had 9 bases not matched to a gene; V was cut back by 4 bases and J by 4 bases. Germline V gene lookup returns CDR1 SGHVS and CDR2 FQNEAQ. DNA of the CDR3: TGTGCCAGCAGCTCACCACTTTCTAGCGGGAGAGAGACCCAGTACTTC. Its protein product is CASSSPLSSGRETQYF.

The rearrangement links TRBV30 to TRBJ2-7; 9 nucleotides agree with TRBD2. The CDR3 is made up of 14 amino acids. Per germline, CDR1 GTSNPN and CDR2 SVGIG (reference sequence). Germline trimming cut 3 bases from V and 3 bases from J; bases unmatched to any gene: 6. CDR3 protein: CAWSPLAGFYEQYF. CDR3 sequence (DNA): TGTGCCTGGAGCCCACTAGCGGGTTTCTACGAGCAGTACTTC.

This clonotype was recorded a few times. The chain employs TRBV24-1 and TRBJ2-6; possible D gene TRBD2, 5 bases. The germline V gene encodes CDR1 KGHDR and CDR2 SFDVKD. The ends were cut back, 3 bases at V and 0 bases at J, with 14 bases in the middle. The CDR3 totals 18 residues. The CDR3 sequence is CATSDGRTSLSGANVLTF. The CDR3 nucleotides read TGTGCCACCAGTGATGGTCGGACTTCTCTCTCTGGGGCCAACGTCCTGACTTTC.

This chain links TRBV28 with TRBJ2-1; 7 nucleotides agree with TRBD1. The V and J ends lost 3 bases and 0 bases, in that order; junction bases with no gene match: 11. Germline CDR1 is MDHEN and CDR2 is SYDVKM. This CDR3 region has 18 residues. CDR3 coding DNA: TGTGCCAGCAGTTTGGACTTTACGGGACAGCCCTCCTACAATGAGCAGTTCTTC. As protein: CASSLDFTGQPSYNEQFF.

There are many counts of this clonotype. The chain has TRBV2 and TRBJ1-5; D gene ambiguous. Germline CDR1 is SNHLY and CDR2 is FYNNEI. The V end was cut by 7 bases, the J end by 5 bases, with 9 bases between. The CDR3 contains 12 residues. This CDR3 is CASNGPDQPQHF. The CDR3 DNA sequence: TGTGCCAGCAACGGCCCCGATCAGCCCCAGCATTTT.

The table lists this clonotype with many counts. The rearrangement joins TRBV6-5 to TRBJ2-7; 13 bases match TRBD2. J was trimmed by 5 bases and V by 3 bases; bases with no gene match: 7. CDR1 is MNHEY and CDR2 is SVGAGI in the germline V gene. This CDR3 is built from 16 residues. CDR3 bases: TGTGCCAGCAGTTATATGATAGGACTAGCGGGAGACGAGCAGTACTTC. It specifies CASSYMIGLAGDEQYF.

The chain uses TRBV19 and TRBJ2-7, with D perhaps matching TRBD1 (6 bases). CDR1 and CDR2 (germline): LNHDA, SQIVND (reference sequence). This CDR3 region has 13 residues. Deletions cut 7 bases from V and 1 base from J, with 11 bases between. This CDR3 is CASKEGGSYEQYF. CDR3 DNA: TGTGCCAGTAAAGAAGGGGGATCCTACGAGCAGTACTTC.